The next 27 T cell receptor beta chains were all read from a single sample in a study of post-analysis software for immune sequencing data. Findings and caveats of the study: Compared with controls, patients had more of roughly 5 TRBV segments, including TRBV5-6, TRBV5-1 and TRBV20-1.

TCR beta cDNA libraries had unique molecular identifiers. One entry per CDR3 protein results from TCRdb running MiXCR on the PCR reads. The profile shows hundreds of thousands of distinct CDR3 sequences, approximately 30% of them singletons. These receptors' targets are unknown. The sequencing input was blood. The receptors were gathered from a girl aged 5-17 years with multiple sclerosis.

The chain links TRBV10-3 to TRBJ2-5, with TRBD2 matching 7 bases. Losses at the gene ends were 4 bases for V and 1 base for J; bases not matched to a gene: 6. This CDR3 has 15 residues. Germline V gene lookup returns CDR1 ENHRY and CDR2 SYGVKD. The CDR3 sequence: CAISGEGRGQETQYF. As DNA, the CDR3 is TGTGCCATCAGTGGGGAGGGAAGGGGCCAAGAGACCCAGTACTTC.

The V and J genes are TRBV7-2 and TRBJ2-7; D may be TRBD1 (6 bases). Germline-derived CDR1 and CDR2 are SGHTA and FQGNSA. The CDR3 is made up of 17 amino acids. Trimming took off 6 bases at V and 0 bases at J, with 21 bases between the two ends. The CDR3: CASSLRAGALLSYEQYF. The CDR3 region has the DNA TGTGCCAGCAGTTTGAGGGCAGGGGCCCTTCTCTCCTACGAGCAGTACTTC.

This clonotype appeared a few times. The DNA of the CDR3 is TGCAGTGCTAGAGCTACTCCTTCGGGACAGGGGGCTGTTAGGAACACTGAAGCTTTCTTT. Translating it yields CSARATPSGQGAVRNTEAFF. The chain joins TRBV20-1 to TRBJ1-1; the match to TRBD1 covers 12 bases. V shed 1 base, J shed 1 base, and the junction held 16 bases outside the gene matches. The CDR3 runs 20 residues. Germline CDR1 reads DFQATT; CDR2 reads SNEGSKA (reference sequence).

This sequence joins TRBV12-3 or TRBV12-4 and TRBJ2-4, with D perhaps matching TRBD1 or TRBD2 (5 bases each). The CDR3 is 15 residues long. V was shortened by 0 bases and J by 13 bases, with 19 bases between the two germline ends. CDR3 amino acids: CASSLALNSLGEQYF. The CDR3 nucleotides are TGTGCCAGCAGTTTAGCGTTGAATAGCTTGGGGGAGCAGTACTTC.

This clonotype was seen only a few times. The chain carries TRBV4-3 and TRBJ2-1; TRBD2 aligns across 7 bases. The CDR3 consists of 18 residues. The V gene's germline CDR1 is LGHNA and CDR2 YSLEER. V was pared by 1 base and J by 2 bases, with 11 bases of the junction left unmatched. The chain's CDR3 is CASSQVPSGQRTYNEQFF. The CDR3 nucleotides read TGCGCCAGCAGCCAAGTTCCTAGCGGCCAAAGGACCTACAATGAGCAGTTCTTC.

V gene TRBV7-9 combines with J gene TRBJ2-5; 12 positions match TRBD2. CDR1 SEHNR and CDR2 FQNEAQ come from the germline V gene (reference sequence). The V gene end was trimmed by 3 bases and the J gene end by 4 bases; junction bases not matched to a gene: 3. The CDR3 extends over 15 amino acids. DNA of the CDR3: TGTGCCAGCAGCTTTGCGGGACTAGCGGGAGAGACCCAGTACTTC. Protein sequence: CASSFAGLAGETQYF.

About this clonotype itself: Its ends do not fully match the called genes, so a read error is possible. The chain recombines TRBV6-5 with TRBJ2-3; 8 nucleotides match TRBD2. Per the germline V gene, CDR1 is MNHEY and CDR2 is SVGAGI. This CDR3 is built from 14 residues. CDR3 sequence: CASREGLLTDTQYF. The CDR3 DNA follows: TGTGCCAGCCGGGAGGGACTCCTCACAGATACACAGTATTTT.

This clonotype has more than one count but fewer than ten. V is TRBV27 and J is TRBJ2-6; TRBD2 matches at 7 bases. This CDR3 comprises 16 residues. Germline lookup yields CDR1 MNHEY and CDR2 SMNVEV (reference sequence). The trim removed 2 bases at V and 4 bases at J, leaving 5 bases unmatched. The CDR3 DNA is TGTGCCAGCAGTTTAGAGACAGCGGGGGGGGCCAACGTCCTGACTTTC. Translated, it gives CASSLETAGGANVLTF.

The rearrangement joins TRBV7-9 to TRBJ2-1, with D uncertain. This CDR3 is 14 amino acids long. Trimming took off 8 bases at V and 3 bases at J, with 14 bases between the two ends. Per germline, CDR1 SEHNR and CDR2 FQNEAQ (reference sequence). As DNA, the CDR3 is TGTGCCAGCGCCTATGCATGGGGCTACAATGAGCAGTTCTTC. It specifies CASAYAWGYNEQFF.

The CDR3 sequence: CSASSWRGGRSYNEQFF. Here the CDR3 DNA reads TGCAGTGCTAGTAGCTGGCGGGGGGGCCGCTCCTACAATGAGCAGTTCTTC. The rearrangement joins TRBV20-1 to TRBJ2-1; TRBD2 matches at 9 bases. There are 17 residues in the CDR3. The germline V gene has CDR1 DFQATT and CDR2 SNEGSKA (reference sequence). The V and J ends lost 3 bases and 0 bases, in that order; junction bases with no gene match: 9.

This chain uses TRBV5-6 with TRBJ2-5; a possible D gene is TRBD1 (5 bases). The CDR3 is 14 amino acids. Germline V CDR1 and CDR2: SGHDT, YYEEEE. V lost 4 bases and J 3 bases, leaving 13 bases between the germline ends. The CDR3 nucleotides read TGTGCCAGCAGCCAAACGACAGTGAAAGAGACCCAGTACTTC. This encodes CASSQTTVKETQYF.

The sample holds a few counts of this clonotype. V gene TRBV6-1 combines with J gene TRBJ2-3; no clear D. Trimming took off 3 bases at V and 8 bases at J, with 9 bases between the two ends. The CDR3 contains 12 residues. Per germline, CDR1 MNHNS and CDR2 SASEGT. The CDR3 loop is CASSEPWLTQYF. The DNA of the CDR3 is TGTGCCAGCAGTGAGCCATGGCTTACGCAGTATTTT.

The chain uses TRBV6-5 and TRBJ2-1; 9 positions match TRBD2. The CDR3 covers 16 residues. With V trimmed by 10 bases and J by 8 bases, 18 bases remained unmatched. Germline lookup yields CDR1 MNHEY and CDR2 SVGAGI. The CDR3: CAIGRALAGANDEQFF. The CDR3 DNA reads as TGTGCCATCGGTCGGGCCTTAGCGGGAGCTAACGATGAGCAGTTCTTC.

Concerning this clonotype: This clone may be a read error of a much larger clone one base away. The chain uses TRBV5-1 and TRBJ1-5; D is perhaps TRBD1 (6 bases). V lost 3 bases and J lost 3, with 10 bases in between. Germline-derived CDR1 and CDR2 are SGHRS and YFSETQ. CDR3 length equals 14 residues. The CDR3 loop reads CASSWTDLNQPQHF. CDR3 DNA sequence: TGCGCCAGCAGCTGGACAGACCTCAATCAGCCCCAGCATTTT.

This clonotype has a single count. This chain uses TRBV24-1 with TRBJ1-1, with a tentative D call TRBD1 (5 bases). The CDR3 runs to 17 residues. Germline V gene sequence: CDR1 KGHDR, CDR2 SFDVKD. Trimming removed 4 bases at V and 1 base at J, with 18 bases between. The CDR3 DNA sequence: TGTGCCACCAGTGACCCGGGACGACCCGGGGGGAACACTGAAGCTTTCTTT. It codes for CATSDPGRPGGNTEAFF.

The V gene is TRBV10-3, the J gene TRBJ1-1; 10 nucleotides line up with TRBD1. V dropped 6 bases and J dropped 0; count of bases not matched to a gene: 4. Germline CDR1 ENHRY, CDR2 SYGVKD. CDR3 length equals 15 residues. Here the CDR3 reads CAISPGQGMNTEAFF. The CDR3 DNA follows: TGTGCCATCAGCCCGGGACAGGGGATGAACACTGAAGCTTTCTTT.

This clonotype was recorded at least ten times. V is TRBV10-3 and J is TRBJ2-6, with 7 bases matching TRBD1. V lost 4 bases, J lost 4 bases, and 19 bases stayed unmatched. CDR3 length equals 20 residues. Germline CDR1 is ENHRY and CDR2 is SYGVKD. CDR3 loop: CAISVPSDREISGGANVLTF. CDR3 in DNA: TGTGCCATCAGTGTCCCGTCCGACAGGGAGATCTCGGGAGGGGCCAACGTCCTGACTTTC.

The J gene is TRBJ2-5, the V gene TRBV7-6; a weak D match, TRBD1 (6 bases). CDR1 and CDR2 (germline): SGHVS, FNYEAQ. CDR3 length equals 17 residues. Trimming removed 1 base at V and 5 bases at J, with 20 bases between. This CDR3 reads CASSLGLGTQLAETQYF. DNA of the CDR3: TGTGCCAGCAGCTTAGGCCTAGGGACACAACTTGCCGAGACCCAGTACTTC.

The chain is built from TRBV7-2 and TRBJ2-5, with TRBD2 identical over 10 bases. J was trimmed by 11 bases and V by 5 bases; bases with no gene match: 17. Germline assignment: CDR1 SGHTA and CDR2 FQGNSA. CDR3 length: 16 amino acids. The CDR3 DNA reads TGTGCCAGCAGCCACAATAACCAACTAGCGGGACCGGAGCAGTACTTC. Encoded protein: CASSHNNQLAGPEQYF.

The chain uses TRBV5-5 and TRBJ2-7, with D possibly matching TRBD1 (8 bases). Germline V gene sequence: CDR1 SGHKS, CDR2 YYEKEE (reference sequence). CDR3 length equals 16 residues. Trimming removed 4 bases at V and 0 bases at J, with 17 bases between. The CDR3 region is CASSPTGGESSYEQYF. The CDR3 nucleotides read TGTGCCAGCAGCCCCACAGGGGGGGAAAGCTCCTACGAGCAGTACTTC.

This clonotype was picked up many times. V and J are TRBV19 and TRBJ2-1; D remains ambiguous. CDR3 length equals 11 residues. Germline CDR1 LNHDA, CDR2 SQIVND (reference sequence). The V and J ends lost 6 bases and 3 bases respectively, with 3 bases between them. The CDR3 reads CASRNYNEQFF. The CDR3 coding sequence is TGTGCCAGTAGGAACTACAATGAGCAGTTCTTC.

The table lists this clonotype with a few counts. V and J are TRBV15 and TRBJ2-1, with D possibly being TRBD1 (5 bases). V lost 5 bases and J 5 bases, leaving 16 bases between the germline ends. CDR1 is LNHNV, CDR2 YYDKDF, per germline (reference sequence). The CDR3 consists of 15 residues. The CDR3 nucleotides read TGTGCCACCAGCCCTAGGGGCCAGGGTGACAATGAGCAGTTCTTC. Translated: CATSPRGQGDNEQFF.

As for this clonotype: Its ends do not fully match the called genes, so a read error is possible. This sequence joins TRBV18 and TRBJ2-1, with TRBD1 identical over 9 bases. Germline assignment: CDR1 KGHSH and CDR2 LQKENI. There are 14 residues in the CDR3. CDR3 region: CASSPGQGFHEQCF. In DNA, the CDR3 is TGTGCCAGCTCACCGGGACAGGGATTTCATGAGCAGTGCTTC.

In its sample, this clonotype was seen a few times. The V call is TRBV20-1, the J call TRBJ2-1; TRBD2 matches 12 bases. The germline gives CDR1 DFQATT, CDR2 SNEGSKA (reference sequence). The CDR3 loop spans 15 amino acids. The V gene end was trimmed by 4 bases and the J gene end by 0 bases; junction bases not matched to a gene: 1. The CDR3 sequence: CSAMGLAGSYNEQFF. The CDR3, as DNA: TGCAGTGCTATGGGACTAGCGGGCTCCTACAATGAGCAGTTCTTC.

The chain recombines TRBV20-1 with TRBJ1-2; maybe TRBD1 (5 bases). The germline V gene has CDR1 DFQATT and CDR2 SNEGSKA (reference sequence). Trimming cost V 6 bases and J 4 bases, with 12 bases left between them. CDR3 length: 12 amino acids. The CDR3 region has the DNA TGCAGTGCCAAACAGGTAGCCTATGGCTACACCTTC. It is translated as CSAKQVAYGYTF.

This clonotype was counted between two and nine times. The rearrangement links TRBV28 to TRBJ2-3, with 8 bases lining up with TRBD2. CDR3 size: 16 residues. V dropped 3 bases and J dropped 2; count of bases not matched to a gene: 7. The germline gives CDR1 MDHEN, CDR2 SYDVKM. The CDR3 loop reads CASSLWSGSDTDTQYF. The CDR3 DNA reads TGTGCCAGCAGTTTGTGGAGCGGGAGTGACACAGATACGCAGTATTTT.

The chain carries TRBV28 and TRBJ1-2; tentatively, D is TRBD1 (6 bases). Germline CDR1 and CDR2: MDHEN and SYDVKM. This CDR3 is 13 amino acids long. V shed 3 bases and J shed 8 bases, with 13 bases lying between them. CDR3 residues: CASSFGGAGGYTF. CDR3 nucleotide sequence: TGTGCCAGCAGTTTCGGGGGGGCTGGGGGCTACACCTTC.